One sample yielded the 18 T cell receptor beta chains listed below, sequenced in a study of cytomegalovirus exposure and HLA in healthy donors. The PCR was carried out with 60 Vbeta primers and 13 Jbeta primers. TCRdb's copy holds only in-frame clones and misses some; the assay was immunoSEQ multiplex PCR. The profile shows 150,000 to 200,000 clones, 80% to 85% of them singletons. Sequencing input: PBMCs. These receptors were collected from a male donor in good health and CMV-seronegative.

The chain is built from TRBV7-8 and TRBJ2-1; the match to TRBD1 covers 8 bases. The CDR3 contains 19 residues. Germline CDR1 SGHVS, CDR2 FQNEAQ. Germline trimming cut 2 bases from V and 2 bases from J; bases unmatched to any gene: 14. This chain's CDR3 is CASSLLSATGTGTYNEQFF. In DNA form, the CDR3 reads TGTGCCAGCAGCTTACTTAGCGCAACCGGGACAGGCACCTACAATGAGCAGTTCTTC.

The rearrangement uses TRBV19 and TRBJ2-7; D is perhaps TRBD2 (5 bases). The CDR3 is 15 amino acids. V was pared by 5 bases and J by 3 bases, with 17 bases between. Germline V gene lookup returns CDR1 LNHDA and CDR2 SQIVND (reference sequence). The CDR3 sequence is CASSEPGSGVYEQYF. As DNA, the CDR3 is TGTGCCAGTAGTGAGCCGGGATCCGGGGTCTACGAGCAGTACTTC.

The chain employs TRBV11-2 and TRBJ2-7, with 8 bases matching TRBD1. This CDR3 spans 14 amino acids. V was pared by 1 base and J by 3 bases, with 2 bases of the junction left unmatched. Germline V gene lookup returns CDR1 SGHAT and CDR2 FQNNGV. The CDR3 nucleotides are TGTGCCAGCAGCTTAGGGACAGGGTTCTACGAGCAGTACTTC. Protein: CASSLGTGFYEQYF.

Here the CDR3 reads CASSYAGVGTEAFF. CDR3 nucleotides: TGTGCCAGCAGTTACGCAGGGGTGGGCACTGAAGCTTTCTTT. The genes are TRBV6-5 and TRBJ1-1, with D maybe TRBD1 (6 bases). The CDR3 sequence is 14 residues long. The germline V and J ends were trimmed by 2 bases and 4 bases, with 11 bases remaining between them. The V gene's germline CDR1 is MNHEY and CDR2 SVGAGI.

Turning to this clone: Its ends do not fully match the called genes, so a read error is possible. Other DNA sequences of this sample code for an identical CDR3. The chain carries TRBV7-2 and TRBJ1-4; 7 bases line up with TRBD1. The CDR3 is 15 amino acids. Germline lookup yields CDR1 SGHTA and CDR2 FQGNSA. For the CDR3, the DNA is TGCGCCAGCAGCCCCTCGACAGGGACAAATGAAAAACTGTTTTTT. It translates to CASSPSTGTNEKLFF.

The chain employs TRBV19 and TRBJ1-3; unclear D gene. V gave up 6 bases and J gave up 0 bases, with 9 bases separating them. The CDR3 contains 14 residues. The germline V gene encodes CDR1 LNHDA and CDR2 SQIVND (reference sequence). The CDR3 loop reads CASSEHLSGNTIYF. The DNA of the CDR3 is TGTGCCAGTAGCGAACACCTCTCTGGAAACACCATATATTTT. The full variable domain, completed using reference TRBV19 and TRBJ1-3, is DGGITQSPKYLFRKEGQNVTLSCEQNLNHDAMYWYRQDPGQGLRLIYYSQIVNDFQKGDIAEGYSVSREKKESFPLTVTSAQKNPTAFYLCASSEHLSGNTIYFGEGSWLTVV.

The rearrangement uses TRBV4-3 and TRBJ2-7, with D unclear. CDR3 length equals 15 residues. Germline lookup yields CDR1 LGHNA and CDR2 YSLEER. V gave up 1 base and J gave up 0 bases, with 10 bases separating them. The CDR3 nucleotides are TGCGCCAGCAGCCAAGCGGTGGCGGCCTCCTACGAGCAGTACTTC. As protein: CASSQAVAASYEQYF.

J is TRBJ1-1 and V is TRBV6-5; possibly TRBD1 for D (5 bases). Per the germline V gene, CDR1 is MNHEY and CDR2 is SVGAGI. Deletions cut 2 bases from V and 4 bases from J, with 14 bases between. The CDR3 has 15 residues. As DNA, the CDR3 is TGTGCCAGCAGTTACCCCCCCGGTAGGGGCACTGAAGCTTTCTTT. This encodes CASSYPPGRGTEAFF.

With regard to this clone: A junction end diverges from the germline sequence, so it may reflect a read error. Here the CDR3 reads CASSIVSGEEPQYF. The CDR3 bases are TGTGCCAGTAGTATTGTGTCAGGGGAAGAGCCCCAGTACTTC. The chain is built from TRBV19 and TRBJ2-5; tentative D call: TRBD1 (6 bases). The CDR3 spans 14 residues. Germline CDR1 is LNHDA and CDR2 is SQIVND (reference sequence).

In DNA form, the CDR3 reads TGCGCCAGCAGCCAAGTGGGACAGACTATCTATGGCTACACCTTC. It encodes CASSQVGQTIYGYTF. The chain has TRBV4-3 and TRBJ1-2, with 7 bases lining up with TRBD1. With 1 base clipped from V and 4 bases from J, the junction kept 6 bases outside the gene matches. This CDR3 comprises 15 residues. Looked up from germline, CDR1 is LGHNA and CDR2 is YSLEER.

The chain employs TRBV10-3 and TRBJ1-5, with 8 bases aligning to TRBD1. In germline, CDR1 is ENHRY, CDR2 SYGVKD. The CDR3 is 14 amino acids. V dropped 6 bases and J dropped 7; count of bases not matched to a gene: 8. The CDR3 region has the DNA TGTGCCATCAGGGCGGACAGGGCGGAGCAGCCCCAGCATTTT. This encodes CAIRADRAEQPQHF.

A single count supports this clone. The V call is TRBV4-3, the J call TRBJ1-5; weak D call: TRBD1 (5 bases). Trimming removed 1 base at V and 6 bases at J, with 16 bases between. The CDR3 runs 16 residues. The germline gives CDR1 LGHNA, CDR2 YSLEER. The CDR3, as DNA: TGCGCCAGCAGCCAAGGCTGGGGGGAGGCGGGTCAGCCCCAGCATTTT. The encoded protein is CASSQGWGEAGQPQHF.

In DNA, the CDR3 is TGCGCCAGCAGTACTGGACAGGGATACACTGAAGCTTTCTTT. Translated, it gives CASSTGQGYTEAFF. The chain combines TRBV5-1 with TRBJ1-1, with TRBD1 matching over 8 bases. The germline V gene encodes CDR1 SGHRS and CDR2 YFSETQ. CDR3 length: 14 amino acids. The V segment lost 5 bases and the J segment 3 bases; nucleotides outside the gene matches: 6.

CDR3 nucleotide sequence: TGTGCCAGCAGCACATATAACAGGGGGTATAACTATGGCTACACCTTC. Its protein is CASSTYNRGYNYGYTF. This rearrangement joins TRBV7-2 to TRBJ1-2, with TRBD1 identical over 8 bases. V lost 5 bases, J lost 1 base, and 9 bases stayed unmatched. Germline CDR1 is SGHTA and CDR2 is FQGNSA. CDR3 length equals 16 residues.

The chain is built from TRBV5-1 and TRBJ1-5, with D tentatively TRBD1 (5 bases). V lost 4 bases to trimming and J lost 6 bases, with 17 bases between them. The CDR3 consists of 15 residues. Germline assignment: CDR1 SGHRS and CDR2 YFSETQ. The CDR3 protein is CASSPSPGYSQPQHF. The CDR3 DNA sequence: TGCGCCAGCAGCCCTAGTCCAGGGTATAGTCAGCCCCAGCATTTT.

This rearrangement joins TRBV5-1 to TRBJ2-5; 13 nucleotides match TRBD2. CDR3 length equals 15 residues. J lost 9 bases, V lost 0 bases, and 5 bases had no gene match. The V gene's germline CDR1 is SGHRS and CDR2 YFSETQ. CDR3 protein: CASSLAGLAGSAQYF. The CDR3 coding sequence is TGCGCCAGCAGCTTGGCGGGACTAGCGGGGTCGGCCCAGTACTTC.

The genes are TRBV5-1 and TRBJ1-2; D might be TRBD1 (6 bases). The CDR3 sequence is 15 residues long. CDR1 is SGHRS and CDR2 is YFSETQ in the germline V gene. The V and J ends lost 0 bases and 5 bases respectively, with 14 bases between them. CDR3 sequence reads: CASSLVQGSDYGYTF. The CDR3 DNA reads TGCGCCAGCAGCTTGGTACAGGGTTCTGATTATGGCTACACCTTC.

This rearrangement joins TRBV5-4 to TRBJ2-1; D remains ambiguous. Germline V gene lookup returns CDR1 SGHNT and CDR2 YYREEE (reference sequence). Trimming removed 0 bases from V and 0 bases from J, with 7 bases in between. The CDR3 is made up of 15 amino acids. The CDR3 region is CASSLGGSSYNEQFF. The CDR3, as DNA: TGTGCCAGCAGCTTGGGCGGAAGCTCCTACAATGAGCAGTTCTTC.